A single sample gave rise to the 26 T cell receptor beta chains below, sequenced in a study of blood T cells in healthy people across ages. Together with a sample-barcoded 5' primer, a J-beta primer mix was included in a second PCR lasting about 6 to 12 cycles. TCRdb itself ran the 5' RACE reads through MiXCR, one entry per CDR3 protein. The profile shows 1.5 million to 2 million distinct CDR3 sequences, less than 50% of them singletons. Source material: blood. These receptors all stem from a woman aged 40 to 55 in good health.

This clonotype has a single count. The CDR3 carries no conserved terminal phenylalanine or tryptophan, so it likely arises from a read error. It is unclear where the CDR3 begins or ends on the DNA, so no DNA is shown, and the CDR3 is as TCRdb lists it. The chain couples TRBV7-9 to TRBJ2-1. Germline V lookup: CDR1 SEHNR, CDR2 FQNEAQ (reference sequence). The CDR3 length is 14 residues, termini included. CDR3 region: CASSLAGYGYTFGS.

This clonotype was counted a single time. The chain links TRBV25-1 to TRBJ1-1; TRBD1 aligns across 7 bases. After removal of 6 bases from V and 0 bases from J, the junction contained 7 bases not matched to a gene. The germline gives CDR1 MGHDK, CDR2 SYGVNS. This CDR3 has 15 residues. CDR3 loop: CASSPGQDMNTEAFF. In nucleotides, the CDR3 is TGTGCCAGCAGCCCTGGACAGGACATGAACACTGAAGCTTTCTTT.

The chain is built from TRBV5-1 and TRBJ1-2; D not resolved. Trimming stripped 7 bases from V and 0 bases from J, with 16 bases between. The CDR3 totals 15 residues. Germline lookup yields CDR1 SGHRS and CDR2 YFSETQ. The CDR3 nucleotides are TGCGCCAGCCGTTTATTCTCAGGAGCTAACTATGGCTACACCTTC. Protein: CASRLFSGANYGYTF. The complete variable domain, with remaining parts taken from reference TRBV5-1 and TRBJ1-2, reads KAGVTQTPRYLIKTRGQQVTLSCSPISGHRSVSWYQQTPGQGLQFLFEYFSETQRNKGNFPGRFSGRQFSNSRSEMNVSTLELGDSALYLCASRLFSGANYGYTFGSGTRLTVV.

This clonotype was counted only a few times. The V and J genes are TRBV3-1 and TRBJ2-1, with a tentative D call TRBD2 (7 bases). In germline, CDR1 is LGHDT, CDR2 YNNKEL (reference sequence). V lost 4 bases and J 5 bases, leaving 12 bases between the germline ends. The CDR3 totals 14 residues. Written as DNA, the CDR3 is TGTGCCAGCAGCCGAGGGGGGGACCACAATGAGCAGTTCTTC. Translation: CASSRGGDHNEQFF.

This clonotype was detected only a few times. The V gene is TRBV20-1, the J gene TRBJ2-4; D gene uncertain. Trimming took 6 bases from V and 0 from J, leaving 15 bases between them. The CDR3 spans 15 residues. The germline CDR1 and CDR2 sequences are DFQATT and SNEGSKA (reference sequence). CDR3 amino acids: CSASPPVLAKNIQYF. For the CDR3, the DNA is TGCAGTGCGTCACCCCCCGTTTTAGCCAAAAACATTCAGTACTTC.

This clonotype was detected a few times. The chain couples TRBV10-3 to TRBJ2-5, with 7 bases fitting TRBD2. This CDR3 contains 16 residues. V was pared by 2 bases and J by 2 bases, with 8 bases of the junction left unmatched. Germline V CDR1 and CDR2: ENHRY, SYGVKD. The CDR3 DNA reads TGTGCCATCAGTGAGCCCACCGGGACTACGCAAGAGACCCAGTACTTC. It translates to CAISEPTGTTQETQYF.

The chain links TRBV5-6 to TRBJ2-6, with D perhaps matching TRBD1 (5 bases). The germline V gene encodes CDR1 SGHDT and CDR2 YYEEEE. The V gene lost 0 bases and the J gene lost 2 bases, with 9 bases spanning the gap. The CDR3 covers 16 residues. CDR3 nucleotide sequence: TGTGCCAGCAGCTTGGCCCCCAGGGCTGGGGCCAACGTCCTGACTTTC. Amino acids: CASSLAPRAGANVLTF.

This clonotype has a handful of counts. The chain carries TRBV12-3 or TRBV12-4 and TRBJ2-3; D not certain. The V and J ends lost 6 bases and 5 bases respectively, with 18 bases between them. CDR3 length: 15 amino acids. The CDR3: CASSSLPPERDTQYF. The CDR3 nucleotides read TGTGCCAGCAGCAGCCTACCGCCTGAGAGAGATACGCAGTATTTT.

This clonotype was counted between two and nine times. The V gene is TRBV2, the J gene TRBJ2-4, with TRBD1 matching over 7 bases. The CDR3 loop spans 16 amino acids. Germline V gene lookup returns CDR1 SNHLY and CDR2 FYNNEI. V lost 5 bases and J lost 1; bases outside the gene matches: 8. Here the CDR3 reads CASSSQQGLAKNIQYF. CDR3 DNA: TGTGCCAGCAGTTCCCAACAGGGGCTGGCCAAAAACATTCAGTACTTC.

For this clonotype: Since the CDR3 does not end with the conserved phenylalanine or tryptophan, this likely comes from a read error. The chain carries TRBV24-1 and TRBJ2-3; TRBD1 aligns across 10 bases. Looked up from germline, CDR1 is KGHDR and CDR2 is SFDVKD. The CDR3 length is 19 residues. V lost 3 bases, J lost 6 bases, and 17 bases stayed unmatched. The DNA of the CDR3 is TGTGCCACCAGTGATAGGAAAATCAAACCGGGACAGGGGCCGGATACGCAGTATTCT. Amino acid sequence: CATSDRKIKPGQGPDTQYS.

This clonotype has only one observation. The chain links TRBV7-9 to TRBJ2-5; D might be TRBD2 (7 bases). The CDR3 runs to 15 residues. Germline V gene sequence: CDR1 SEHNR, CDR2 FQNEAQ (reference sequence). V lost 2 bases to trimming and J lost 5 bases, with 15 bases between them. The CDR3 nucleotides read TGTGCCAGCAGCTTACGCGGGGGCCCCAGTGAGACCCAGTACTTC. Translation: CASSLRGGPSETQYF.

The sample holds a few counts of this clonotype. This chain uses TRBV15 with TRBJ2-5; tentatively, D is TRBD1 (6 bases). Per the germline V gene, CDR1 is LNHNV and CDR2 is YYDKDF (reference sequence). This CDR3 has 15 residues. The V end was cut by 1 base, the J end by 1 base, with 10 bases between. CDR3 loop: CATSRAQGSQETQYF. The CDR3 DNA reads TGTGCCACCAGCAGAGCACAGGGCTCCCAAGAGACCCAGTACTTC.

The chain carries TRBV3-1 and TRBJ1-1; 9 bases are shared with TRBD1. After removal of 5 bases from V and 1 base from J, the junction contained 5 bases not matched to a gene. This CDR3 contains 15 residues. Germline V gives CDR1 LGHDT, CDR2 YNNKEL (reference sequence). The CDR3 sequence: CASSYNRGPNTEAFF. The DNA for the CDR3 is TGTGCCAGCAGCTACAACAGGGGGCCGAACACTGAAGCTTTCTTT.

This rearrangement joins TRBV5-1 to TRBJ2-6, with no clear D. The CDR3 spans 17 residues. Germline CDR1 reads SGHRS; CDR2 reads YFSETQ. Trimming cost V 3 bases and J 0 bases, with 13 bases left between them. CDR3 coding DNA: TGCGCCAGCAGCTCCTACTACGACGGCTCTGGGGCCAACGTCCTGACTTTC. This encodes CASSSYYDGSGANVLTF. Variable domain in full (rest from reference TRBV5-1 and TRBJ2-6): KAGVTQTPRYLIKTRGQQVTLSCSPISGHRSVSWYQQTPGQGLQFLFEYFSETQRNKGNFPGRFSGRQFSNSRSEMNVSTLELGDSALYLCASSSYYDGSGANVLTFGAGSRLTVL.

V gene TRBV6-2 or TRBV6-3 combines with J gene TRBJ2-1; 10 nucleotides match TRBD2. CDR3 size: 15 residues. Per the germline V gene, CDR1 is MNHEY and CDR2 is SVGEGT. V lost 5 bases and J lost 6; bases outside the gene matches: 7. The CDR3 DNA reads TGTGCCAGCAGTCTGATAGCGGGGGGCTCCAATGAGCAGTTCTTC. Amino acids: CASSLIAGGSNEQFF.

This clonotype was seen a few times. This chain links TRBV5-1 with TRBJ1-1; no definite D call. Germline CDR1 is SGHRS and CDR2 is YFSETQ. The CDR3 is made up of 14 amino acids. The ends were cut back, 4 bases at V and 0 bases at J, with 10 bases in the middle. DNA of the CDR3: TGCGCCAGCAGCGACCCCGGTCTGAACACTGAAGCTTTCTTT. The encoded protein is CASSDPGLNTEAFF.

The V and J genes are TRBV3-1 and TRBJ1-6, with D perhaps matching TRBD1 (5 bases). CDR1 and CDR2 (germline): LGHDT, YNNKEL (reference sequence). Trimming took off 6 bases at V and 5 bases at J, with 11 bases between the two ends. The CDR3 extends over 14 amino acids. This chain's CDR3 is CASRHPGHNSPLHF. In DNA form, the CDR3 reads TGTGCCAGCAGACACCCGGGACATAATTCACCCCTCCACTTT. Complete variable domain (other parts from reference TRBV3-1 and TRBJ1-6): DTAVSQTPKYLVTQMGNDKSIKCEQNLGHDTMYWYKQDSKKFLKIMFSYNNKELIINETVPNRFSPKSPDKAHLNLHINSLELGDSAVYFCASRHPGHNSPLHFGNGTRLTVT.

This clonotype came up a few times. V usage is TRBV12-3 or TRBV12-4 and J usage is TRBJ2-7, with D maybe TRBD1 (7 bases). With 4 bases removed from V and 4 bases from J, the gap between germline ends came to 20 bases. This CDR3 region has 16 residues. In DNA form, the CDR3 reads TGTGCCAGCAGTTCGCCCAGGAGGGGGCTCTGGTACGAGCAGTACTTC. Translating it yields CASSSPRRGLWYEQYF.

There are a few counts of this clonotype. J is TRBJ2-1 and V is TRBV6-6, with 14 bases that match TRBD2. Germline V gives CDR1 MNHNY, CDR2 SVGAGI (reference sequence). The CDR3 totals 16 residues. The V gene end was trimmed by 1 base and the J gene end by 6 bases; junction bases not matched to a gene: 2. CDR3 residues: CASSYLGLAGANEQFF. In DNA form, the CDR3 reads TGTGCCAGCAGTTACTTGGGACTAGCGGGGGCCAATGAGCAGTTCTTC.

In this sample, this clonotype turned up a few times. The chain combines TRBV12-3 or TRBV12-4 with TRBJ2-7, with 11 bases lining up with TRBD1. V lost 1 base, J lost 3 bases, and 5 bases stayed unmatched. This CDR3 is 16 amino acids long. The CDR3 spells CASSLGRTGGFYEQYF. The CDR3 DNA reads TGTGCCAGCAGTTTAGGTCGGACAGGGGGCTTCTACGAGCAGTACTTC.

This clonotype was seen a single time. The chain links TRBV5-1 to TRBJ2-4, with TRBD2 as a possible D gene (5 bases). V was cut by 1 base and J by 4 bases, with 18 bases left in between. Germline CDR1 reads SGHRS; CDR2 reads YFSETQ. This CDR3 is 17 amino acids long. The CDR3 coding sequence is TGCGCCAGCAGCTTGCGGGCTGACGGGGTGCTAAAAAACATTCAGTACTTC. Its translation is CASSLRADGVLKNIQYF. Based on the CDR3 plus reference TRBV5-1 and TRBJ2-4, the full variable domain is KAGVTQTPRYLIKTRGQQVTLSCSPISGHRSVSWYQQTPGQGLQFLFEYFSETQRNKGNFPGRFSGRQFSNSRSEMNVSTLELGDSALYLCASSLRADGVLKNIQYFGAGTRLSVL.

The chain uses TRBV3-1 and TRBJ1-4; D remains unclear. V was cut by 4 bases and J by 8 bases, with 14 bases left in between. The CDR3 extends over 14 amino acids. Germline CDR1 LGHDT, CDR2 YNNKEL (reference sequence). Written as DNA, the CDR3 is TGTGCCAGCAGCCCACCTCAGACCGGGGAAAAACTGTTTTTT. Protein sequence: CASSPPQTGEKLFF.

The rearrangement uses TRBV20-1 and TRBJ2-4; the D gene is possibly TRBD1 (5 bases). V was cut by 3 bases and J by 15 bases, with 21 bases left in between. The CDR3 length is 13 residues. Germline assignment: CDR1 DFQATT and CDR2 SNEGSKA (reference sequence). The CDR3 here is CSARRQPTYERYF. The CDR3 DNA reads TGCAGTGCTAGGAGACAGCCGACCTACGAGCGGTACTTC.

This clonotype has a handful of counts. Because the CDR3's place on the DNA is in doubt, the DNA is left out and the CDR3 is given as listed by TCRdb. CDR3 loop: CASSFGNGGAQEQYF. The V and J genes are TRBV7-9 and TRBJ2-5; TRBD2 is the table's D call and was not checked against the DNA. The length of the CDR3 is 15 amino acids, counting both ends. In germline, CDR1 is SEHNR, CDR2 FQNEAQ (reference sequence).

This clonotype came up a few times. The DNA for the CDR3 is TGCAGCGTTTACAACACTGAAGCTTTCTTT. It yields the protein CSVYNTEAFF. This chain connects TRBV29-1 to TRBJ1-1, with unresolved D. The V end was cut by 5 bases, the J end by 2 bases, with 3 bases between. The CDR3 loop spans 10 amino acids. Germline CDR1 is SQVTM and CDR2 is ANQGSEA.

This chain joins TRBV20-1 and TRBJ2-4, with a possible D match to TRBD2 (6 bases). Judging by the DNA end, TRBJ2-7 fits better; the J call may be wrong. Germline values: CDR1 DFQATT, CDR2 SNEGSKA (reference sequence). The CDR3 spans 16 residues. The CDR3 sequence: CSARESSGHPAYEQYF. DNA of the CDR3: TGCAGTGCTAGAGAAAGTAGCGGACATCCCGCCTACGAGCAGTACTTC.